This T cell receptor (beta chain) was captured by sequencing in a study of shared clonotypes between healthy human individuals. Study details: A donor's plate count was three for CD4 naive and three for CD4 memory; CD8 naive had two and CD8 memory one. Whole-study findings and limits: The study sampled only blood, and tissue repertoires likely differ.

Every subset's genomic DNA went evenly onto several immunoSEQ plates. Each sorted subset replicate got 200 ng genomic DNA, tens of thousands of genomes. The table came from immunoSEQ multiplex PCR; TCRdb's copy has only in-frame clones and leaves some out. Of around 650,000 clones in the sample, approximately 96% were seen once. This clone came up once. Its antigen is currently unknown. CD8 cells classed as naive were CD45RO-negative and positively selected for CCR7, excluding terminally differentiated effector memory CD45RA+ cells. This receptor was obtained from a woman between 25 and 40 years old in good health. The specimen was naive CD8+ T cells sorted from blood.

The CDR3 spells CASEYSGSKGETQYF. The DNA of the CDR3 is TGTGCCAGCGAGTACAGCGGGAGTAAAGGGGAGACCCAGTACTTC. J is TRBJ2-5 and V is TRBV7-9; 8 bases line up with TRBD2. Trimming at V came to 8 bases and at J to 5 bases, leaving 13 bases not matched to a gene. Germline CDR1 reads SEHNR; CDR2 reads FQNEAQ (reference sequence). The CDR3 covers 15 residues.